This T cell receptor beta chain is drawn from a study of graft-versus-host responses after intestinal transplantation. A remark on this clone: What it binds is not known.

Only in-frame clones appear in the TCRdb table, and some are missing; sequencing was by immunoSEQ multiplex PCR. The profile shows 85,000 to 90,000 clones, about 90% of them singletons. Trimming at V came to 3 bases and at J to 2 bases, leaving 4 bases not matched to a gene. The CDR3 extends over 15 amino acids. Germline lookup yields CDR1 MNHEY and CDR2 SMNVEV (reference sequence). The receptor's source is a human donor who received an intestinal transplant. Sequences were derived from unstimulated CD4+ T cells sorted from spleen or lymph node cells, sampled before intestinal transplant. The V call is TRBV27, the J call TRBJ1-5, with 7 bases that match TRBD1. The CDR3 coding sequence is TGTGCCAGCAGTTTTATCGGACAGGGCAATCAGCCCCAGCATTTT. Residues: CASSFIGQGNQPQHF.